This TCR beta chain is from a study of blood T cell repertoires in COVID-19. Using immunoSEQ multiplex PCR, the repertoire was profiled, and TCRdb retains in-frame clones only, with some absent. The data contain 160,000 or so clones, around 74% of them singletons. The sequence was collected from a woman in her sixties with COVID-19, enrolled during active disease. The sequenced sample consisted of peripheral blood.

In DNA, the CDR3 is TGTGCCAGCAGCCAAGATGCAGGGGTCTCCTATGGCTACACCTTC. It codes for CASSQDAGVSYGYTF. V gene TRBV3-1 (or the pseudogene TRBV3-2) combines with J gene TRBJ1-2, with D possibly TRBD1 on 6 matching bases. V was clipped by 0 bases and J by 4 bases, with 12 bases between them. This CDR3 spans 15 amino acids. Per the germline V gene, CDR1 is LGHDT and CDR2 is YNNKEL (reference sequence).